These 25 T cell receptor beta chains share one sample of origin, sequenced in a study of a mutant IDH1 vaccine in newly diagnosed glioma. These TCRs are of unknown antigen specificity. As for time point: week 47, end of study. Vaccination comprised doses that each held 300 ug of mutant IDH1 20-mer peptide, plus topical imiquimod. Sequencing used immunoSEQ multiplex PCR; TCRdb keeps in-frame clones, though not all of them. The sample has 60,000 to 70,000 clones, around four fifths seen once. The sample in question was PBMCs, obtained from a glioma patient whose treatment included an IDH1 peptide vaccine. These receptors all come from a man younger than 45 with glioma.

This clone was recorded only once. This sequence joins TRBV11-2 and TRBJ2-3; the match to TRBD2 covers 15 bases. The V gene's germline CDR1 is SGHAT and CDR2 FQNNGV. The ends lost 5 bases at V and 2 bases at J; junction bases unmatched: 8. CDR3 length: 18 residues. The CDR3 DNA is TGTGCCAGCAGCCGACGGACTAGCGGGGGGGCCCACACAGATACGCAGTATTTT. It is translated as CASSRRTSGGAHTDTQYF.

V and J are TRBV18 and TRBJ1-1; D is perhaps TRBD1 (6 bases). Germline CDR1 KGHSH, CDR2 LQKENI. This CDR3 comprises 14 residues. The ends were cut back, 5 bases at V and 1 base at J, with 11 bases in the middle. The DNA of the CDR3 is TGTGCCAGCTCAGTGGGCAGGGGGAACACTGAAGCTTTCTTT. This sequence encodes CASSVGRGNTEAFF.

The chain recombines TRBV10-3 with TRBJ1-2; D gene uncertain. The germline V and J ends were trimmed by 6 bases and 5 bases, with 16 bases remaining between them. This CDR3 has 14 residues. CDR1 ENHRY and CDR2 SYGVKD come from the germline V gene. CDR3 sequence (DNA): TGTGCCATCAGCGCCCTTCGGCCAGATTATGGCTACACCTTC. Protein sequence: CAISALRPDYGYTF.

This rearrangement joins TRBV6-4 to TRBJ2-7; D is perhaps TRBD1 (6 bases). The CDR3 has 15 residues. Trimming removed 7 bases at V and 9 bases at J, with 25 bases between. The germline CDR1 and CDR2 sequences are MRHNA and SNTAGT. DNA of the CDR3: TGTGCCAGCACCAAGGACAGTGGGGCTGATAATTGGCAGTACTTC. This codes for CASTKDSGADNWQYF.

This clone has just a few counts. CDR3 loop: CASSDWTTLSAQHF. DNA of the CDR3: TGTGCCAGCAGTGATTGGACAACCTTAAGCGCCCAGCATTTT. The chain links TRBV6-1 to TRBJ1-5, with D maybe TRBD1 (5 bases). CDR1 is MNHNS and CDR2 is SASEGT in the germline V gene. The CDR3 covers 14 residues. Trimming removed 3 bases from V and 11 bases from J, with 17 bases in between.

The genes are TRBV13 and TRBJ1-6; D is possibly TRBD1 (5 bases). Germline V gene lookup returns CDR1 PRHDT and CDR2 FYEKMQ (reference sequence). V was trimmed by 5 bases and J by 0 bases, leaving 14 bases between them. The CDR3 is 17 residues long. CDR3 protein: CASSAWDGGSYNSPLHF. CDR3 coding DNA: TGTGCCAGCAGCGCATGGGACGGGGGCTCCTATAATTCACCCCTCCACTTT.

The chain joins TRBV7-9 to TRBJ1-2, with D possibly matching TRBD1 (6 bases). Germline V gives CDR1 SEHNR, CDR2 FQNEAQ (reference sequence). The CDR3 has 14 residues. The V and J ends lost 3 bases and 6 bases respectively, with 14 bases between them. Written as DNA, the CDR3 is TGTGCCAGCAGCTTGCCCCGGCGGACAGATGGCTACACCTTC. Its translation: CASSLPRRTDGYTF.

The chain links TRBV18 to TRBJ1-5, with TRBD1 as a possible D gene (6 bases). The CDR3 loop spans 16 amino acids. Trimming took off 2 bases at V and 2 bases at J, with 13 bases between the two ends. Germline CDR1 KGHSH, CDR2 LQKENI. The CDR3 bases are TGTGCCAGCTCACCAGGCGGGGGCAAAGGCAATCAGCCCCAGCATTTT. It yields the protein CASSPGGGKGNQPQHF.

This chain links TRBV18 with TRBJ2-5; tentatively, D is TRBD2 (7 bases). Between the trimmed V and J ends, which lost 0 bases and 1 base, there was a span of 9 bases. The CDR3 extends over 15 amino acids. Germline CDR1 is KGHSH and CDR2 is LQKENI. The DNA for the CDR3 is TGTGCCAGCTCACCACCCGGGGGGCTCCAAGAGACCCAGTACTTC. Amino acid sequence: CASSPPGGLQETQYF.

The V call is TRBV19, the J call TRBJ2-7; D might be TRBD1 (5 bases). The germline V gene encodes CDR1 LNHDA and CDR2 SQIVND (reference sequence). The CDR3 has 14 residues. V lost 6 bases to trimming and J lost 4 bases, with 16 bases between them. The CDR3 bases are TGTGCCAGTAGCCCTTATGCAGGGTATTACGAGCAGTACTTC. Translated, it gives CASSPYAGYYEQYF.

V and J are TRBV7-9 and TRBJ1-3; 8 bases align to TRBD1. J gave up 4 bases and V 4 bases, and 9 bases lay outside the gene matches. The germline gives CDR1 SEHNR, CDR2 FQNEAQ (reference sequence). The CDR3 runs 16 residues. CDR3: CASSSAQGEAGNTIYF. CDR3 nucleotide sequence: TGTGCCAGCAGCTCCGCACAGGGGGAGGCGGGAAACACCATATATTTT.

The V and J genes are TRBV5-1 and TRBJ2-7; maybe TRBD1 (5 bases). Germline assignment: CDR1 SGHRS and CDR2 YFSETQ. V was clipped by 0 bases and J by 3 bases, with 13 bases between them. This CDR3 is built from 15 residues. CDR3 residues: CASSLVQGKSYEQYF. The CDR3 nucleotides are TGCGCCAGCAGCTTGGTTCAGGGAAAAAGCTACGAGCAGTACTTC.

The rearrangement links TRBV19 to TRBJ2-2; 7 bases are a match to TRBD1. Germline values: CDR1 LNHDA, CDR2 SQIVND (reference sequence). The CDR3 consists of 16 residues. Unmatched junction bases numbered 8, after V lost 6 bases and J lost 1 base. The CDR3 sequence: CASRAGTAKNTGELFF. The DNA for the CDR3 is TGTGCCAGTAGGGCCGGGACAGCAAAGAACACCGGGGAGCTGTTTTTT.

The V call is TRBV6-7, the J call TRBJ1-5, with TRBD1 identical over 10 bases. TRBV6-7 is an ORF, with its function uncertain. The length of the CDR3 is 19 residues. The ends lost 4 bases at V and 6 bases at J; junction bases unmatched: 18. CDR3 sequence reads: CASSSPRPPGQGISQPQHF. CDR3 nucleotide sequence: TGTGCCAGCAGTTCCCCCCGACCCCCGGGACAGGGGATAAGTCAGCCCCAGCATTTT.

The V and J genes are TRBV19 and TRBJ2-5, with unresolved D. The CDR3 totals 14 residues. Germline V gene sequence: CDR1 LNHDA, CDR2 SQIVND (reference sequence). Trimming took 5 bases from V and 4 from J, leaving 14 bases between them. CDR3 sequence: CASSSFAPTETQYF. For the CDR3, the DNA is TGTGCCAGTAGTTCTTTTGCCCCCACAGAGACCCAGTACTTC.

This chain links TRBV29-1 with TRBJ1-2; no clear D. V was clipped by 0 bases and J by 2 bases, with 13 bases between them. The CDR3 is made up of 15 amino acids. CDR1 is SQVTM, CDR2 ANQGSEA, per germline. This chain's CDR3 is CSVEESRSQNYGYTF. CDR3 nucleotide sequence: TGCAGCGTTGAAGAATCGCGCAGCCAAAACTATGGCTACACCTTC.

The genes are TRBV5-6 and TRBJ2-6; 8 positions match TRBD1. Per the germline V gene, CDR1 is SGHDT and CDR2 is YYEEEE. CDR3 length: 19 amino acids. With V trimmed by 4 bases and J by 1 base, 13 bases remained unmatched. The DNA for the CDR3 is TGTGCCAGCAGCCAACCCCCCGGGACAGGAATATCTGGGGCCAACGTCCTGACTTTC. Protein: CASSQPPGTGISGANVLTF.

The DNA of the CDR3 is TGTGCCAGCAGCACTGGAGCAGAAAAGCAGCCCCAGCATTTT. It codes for CASSTGAEKQPQHF. The chain is built from TRBV6-5 and TRBJ1-5; D gene ambiguous. Trimming cost V 6 bases and J 7 bases, with 16 bases left between them. The CDR3 spans 14 residues. From germline, CDR1 is MNHEY and CDR2 SVGAGI.

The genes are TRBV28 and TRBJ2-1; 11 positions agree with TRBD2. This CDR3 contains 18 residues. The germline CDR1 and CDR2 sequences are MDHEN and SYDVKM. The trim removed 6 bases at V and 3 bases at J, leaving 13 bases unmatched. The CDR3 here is CASRASLAGAPIYNEQFF. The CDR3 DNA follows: TGTGCCAGCAGGGCGTCACTAGCGGGGGCCCCCATCTACAATGAGCAGTTCTTC.

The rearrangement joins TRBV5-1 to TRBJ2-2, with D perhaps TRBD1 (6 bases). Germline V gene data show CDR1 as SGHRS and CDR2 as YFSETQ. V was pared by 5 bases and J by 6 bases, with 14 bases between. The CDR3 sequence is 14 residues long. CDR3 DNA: TGCGCCAGCAGGACCGGACAGCAGGCCGGGGAGCTGTTTTTT. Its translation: CASRTGQQAGELFF. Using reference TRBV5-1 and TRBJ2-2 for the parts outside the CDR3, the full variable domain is KAGVTQTPRYLIKTRGQQVTLSCSPISGHRSVSWYQQTPGQGLQFLFEYFSETQRNKGNFPGRFSGRQFSNSRSEMNVSTLELGDSALYLCASRTGQQAGELFFGEGSRLTVL.

DNA of the CDR3: TGTGCCTGGAGTGAGGGACGCGAGCAGTACTTC. It specifies CAWSEGREQYF. The V and J genes are TRBV30 and TRBJ2-5, with D possibly called TRBD1 or TRBD2 (5 bases each). The J call could be wrong; TRBJ2-7 is a better fit for the DNA end. Germline CDR1 reads GTSNPN; CDR2 reads SVGIG (reference sequence). The CDR3 runs 11 residues.

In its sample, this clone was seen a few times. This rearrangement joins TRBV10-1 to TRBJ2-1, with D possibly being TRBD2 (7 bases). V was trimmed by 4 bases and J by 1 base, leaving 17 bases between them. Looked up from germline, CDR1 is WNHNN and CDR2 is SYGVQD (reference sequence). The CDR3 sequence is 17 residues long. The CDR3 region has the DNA TGCGCCAGCAGTGTACTCGGGGGGCCTCGGTCCTACAATGAGCAGTTCTTC. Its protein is CASSVLGGPRSYNEQFF.

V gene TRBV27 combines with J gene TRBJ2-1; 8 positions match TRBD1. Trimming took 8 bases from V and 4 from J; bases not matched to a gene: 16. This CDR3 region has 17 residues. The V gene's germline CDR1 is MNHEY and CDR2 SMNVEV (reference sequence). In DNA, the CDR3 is TGTGCCAGCTGGGGCAGGGGGCGGTTTTCCAAGTACAATGAGCAGTTCTTC. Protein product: CASWGRGRFSKYNEQFF.

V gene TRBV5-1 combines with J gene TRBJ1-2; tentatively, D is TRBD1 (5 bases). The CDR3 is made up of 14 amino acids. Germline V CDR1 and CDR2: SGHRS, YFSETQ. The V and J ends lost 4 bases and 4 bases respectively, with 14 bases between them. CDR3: CASSTAQGGYGYTF. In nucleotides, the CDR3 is TGCGCCAGCAGCACCGCTCAGGGTGGCTATGGCTACACCTTC.

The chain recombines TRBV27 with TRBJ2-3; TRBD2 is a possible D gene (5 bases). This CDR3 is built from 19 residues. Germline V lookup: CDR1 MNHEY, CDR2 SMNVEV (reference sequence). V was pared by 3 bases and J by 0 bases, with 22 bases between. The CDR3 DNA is TGTGCCAGCAGTTTTAGTCGTGGGAGTGCCACCTTAAGCACAGATACGCAGTATTTT. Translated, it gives CASSFSRGSATLSTDTQYF.